Listed below are T cell receptor beta chains from one sample, sequenced in a study of T cells after yellow fever vaccination. One entry per CDR3 protein results from TCRdb running MiXCR on the 5' RACE reads. The sample consists of more than 350,000 distinct CDR3 sequences, roughly 10% of them appearing once. This specimen was PBMCs, taken on the day of the first yellow fever vaccination. The receptors were gathered from a man aged 18 to 30 who received the YFV17D yellow fever vaccine. Both conserved end residues are part of each CDR3. A D gene is named only where the DNA matches it firmly. Expanded clones get a size class; other rows say once, few or many, or leave the size out.

CDR3aa	CDR3nt	abundance	len	v_gene	j_gene	d_gene
CASSVGQGETQYF	TGTGCCAGCAGCGTCGGACAGGGAGAGACCCAGTACTTC	.	13	TRBV7-2	TRBJ2-5	TRBD1
CASSLNGERRETQYF	TGCGCCAGCAGCTTGAATGGGGAGAGGCGAGAGACCCAGTACTTC	.	15	TRBV5-1	TRBJ2-5	.
CASSYLLVGEQFF	TGTGCCAGCAGTTACCTCCTAGTCGGCGAGCAGTTCTTC	.	13	TRBV6-2/TRBV6-3	TRBJ2-1	.
CASMDRGAEDKKIQYF	TGTGCCAGCATGGATCGGGGGGCAGAGGACAAAAAGATTCAGTACTTC	.	16	TRBV6-2/TRBV6-3	TRBJ2-4	.
CAITPGQGGGTGELFF	TGTGCCATCACTCCGGGACAAGGAGGAGGCACCGGGGAGCTGTTTTTT	few	16	TRBV10-3	TRBJ2-2	.
CASSPRGQVYGYTF	TGTGCCAGCAGCCCCAGAGGACAGGTCTATGGCTACACCTTC	.	14	TRBV7-6	TRBJ1-2	TRBD1
CASSPGGQSSYNEQFF	TGCGCCAGCAGCCCCGGGGGGCAGAGCTCCTACAATGAGCAGTTCTTC	few	16	TRBV5-1	TRBJ2-1	.
CASSAGNANLYNSPLHF	TGTGCCAGCAGCGCAGGCAACGCCAACCTCTATAATTCACCCCTCCACTTT	few	17	TRBV5-6	TRBJ1-6	.
CASSLDRGIDEQFF	TGCGCCAGCAGCCTGGACAGGGGAATCGATGAGCAGTTCTTC	many	14	TRBV5-1	TRBJ2-1	TRBD1
CASSHQTGTDTQYF	TGTGCCAGCAGCCACCAGACCGGCACAGATACGCAGTATTTT	.	14	TRBV3-1	TRBJ2-3	.
CAISERTNEKLFF	TGTGCCATCAGTGAGCGGACTAATGAAAAACTGTTTTTT	.	13	TRBV10-3	TRBJ1-4	.